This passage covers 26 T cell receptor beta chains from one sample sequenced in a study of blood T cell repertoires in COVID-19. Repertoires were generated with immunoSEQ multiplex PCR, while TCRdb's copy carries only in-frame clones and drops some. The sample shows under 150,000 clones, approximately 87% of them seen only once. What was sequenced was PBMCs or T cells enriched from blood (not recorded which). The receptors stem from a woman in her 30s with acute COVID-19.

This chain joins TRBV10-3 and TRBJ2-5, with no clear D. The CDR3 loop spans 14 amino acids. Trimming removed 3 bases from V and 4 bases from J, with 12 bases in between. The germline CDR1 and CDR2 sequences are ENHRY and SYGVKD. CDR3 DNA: TGTGCCATCAGTGAAATGCGTACGGGAGAGACCCAGTACTTC. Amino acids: CAISEMRTGETQYF.

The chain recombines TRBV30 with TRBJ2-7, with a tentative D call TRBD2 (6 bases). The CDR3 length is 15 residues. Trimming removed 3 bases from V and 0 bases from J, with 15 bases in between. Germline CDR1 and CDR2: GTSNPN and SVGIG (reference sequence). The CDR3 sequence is CAWRSRDSPSYEQYF. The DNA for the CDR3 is TGTGCCTGGAGGTCACGGGACTCCCCCTCCTACGAGCAGTACTTC.

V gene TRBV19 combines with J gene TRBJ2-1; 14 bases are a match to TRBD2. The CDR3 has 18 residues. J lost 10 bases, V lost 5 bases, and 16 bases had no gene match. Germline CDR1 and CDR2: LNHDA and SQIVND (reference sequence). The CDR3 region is CASSLIPGLAGARREQFF. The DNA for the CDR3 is TGTGCCAGTAGTCTCATTCCGGGACTAGCGGGAGCGAGGAGGGAGCAGTTCTTC.

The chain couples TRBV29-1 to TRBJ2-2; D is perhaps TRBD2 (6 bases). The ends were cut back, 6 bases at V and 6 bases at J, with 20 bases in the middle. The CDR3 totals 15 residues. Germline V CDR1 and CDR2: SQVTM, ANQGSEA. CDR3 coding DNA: TGCAGCGTCCGGTACGGAATCAGGAGGGCCGGGGAGCTGTTTTTT. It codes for CSVRYGIRRAGELFF.

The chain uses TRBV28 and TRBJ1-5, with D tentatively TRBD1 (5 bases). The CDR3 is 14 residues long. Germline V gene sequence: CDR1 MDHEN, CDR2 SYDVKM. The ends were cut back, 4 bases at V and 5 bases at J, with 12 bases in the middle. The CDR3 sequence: CASSWSGFDQPQHF. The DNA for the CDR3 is TGTGCCAGCAGTTGGTCAGGGTTCGATCAGCCCCAGCATTTT. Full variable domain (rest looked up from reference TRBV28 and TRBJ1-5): DVKVTQSSRYLVKRTGEKVFLECVQDMDHENMFWYRQDPGLGLRLIYFSYDVKMKEKGDIPEGYSVSREKKERFSLILESASTNQTSMYLCASSWSGFDQPQHFGDGTRLSIL.

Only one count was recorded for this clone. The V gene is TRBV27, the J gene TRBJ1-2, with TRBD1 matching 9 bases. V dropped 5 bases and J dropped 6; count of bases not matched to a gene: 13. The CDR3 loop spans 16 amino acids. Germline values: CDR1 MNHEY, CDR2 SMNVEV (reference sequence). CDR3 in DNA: TGTGCCAGCAGTGGGCCCCAACAGGGGGCCCAACATGGCTACACCTTC. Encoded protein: CASSGPQQGAQHGYTF.

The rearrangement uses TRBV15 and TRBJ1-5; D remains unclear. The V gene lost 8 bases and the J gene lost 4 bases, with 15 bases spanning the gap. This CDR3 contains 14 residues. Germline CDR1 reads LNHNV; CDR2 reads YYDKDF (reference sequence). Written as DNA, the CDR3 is TGTGCCACCCATGGACTGAACAGTAATCAGCCCCAGCATTTT. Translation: CATHGLNSNQPQHF.

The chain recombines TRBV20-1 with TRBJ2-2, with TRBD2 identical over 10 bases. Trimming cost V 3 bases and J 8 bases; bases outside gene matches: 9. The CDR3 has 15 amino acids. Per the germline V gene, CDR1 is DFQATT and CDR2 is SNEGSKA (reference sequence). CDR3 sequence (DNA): TGCAGTGCTAGTCGGTCTAGCGGGAGTGGTGGGGAGCTGTTTTTT. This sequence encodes CSASRSSGSGGELFF.

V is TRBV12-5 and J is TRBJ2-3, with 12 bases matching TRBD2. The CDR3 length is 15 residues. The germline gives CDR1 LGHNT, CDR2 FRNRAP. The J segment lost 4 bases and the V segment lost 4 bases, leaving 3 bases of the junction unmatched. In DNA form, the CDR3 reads TGTGCTAGTGGTTCAACTAGCGGGAGGCCAGATACGCAGTATTTT. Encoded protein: CASGSTSGRPDTQYF. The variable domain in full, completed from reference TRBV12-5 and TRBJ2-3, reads DARVTQTPRHKVTEMGQEVTMRCQPILGHNTVFWYRQTMMQGLELLAYFRNRAPLDDSGMPKDRFSAEMPDATLATLKIQPSEPRDSAVYFCASGSTSGRPDTQYFGPGTRLTVL.

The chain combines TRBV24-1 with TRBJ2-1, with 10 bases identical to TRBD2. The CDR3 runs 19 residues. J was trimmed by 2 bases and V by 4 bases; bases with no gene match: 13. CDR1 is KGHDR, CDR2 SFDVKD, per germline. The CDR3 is CATSESTFLAGETYNEQFF. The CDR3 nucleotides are TGTGCCACCAGTGAGAGTACGTTTCTAGCGGGAGAGACCTACAATGAGCAGTTCTTC.

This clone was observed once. The CDR3 sequence is CASSLGPFNEKLFF. The CDR3 nucleotides read TGTGCCAGCAGTTTGGGGCCTTTTAATGAAAAACTGTTTTTT. V is TRBV28 and J is TRBJ1-4, with D perhaps matching TRBD1 (5 bases). The V gene lost 3 bases and the J gene lost 4 bases, with 9 bases spanning the gap. The germline CDR1 and CDR2 sequences are MDHEN and SYDVKM. The CDR3 consists of 14 residues.

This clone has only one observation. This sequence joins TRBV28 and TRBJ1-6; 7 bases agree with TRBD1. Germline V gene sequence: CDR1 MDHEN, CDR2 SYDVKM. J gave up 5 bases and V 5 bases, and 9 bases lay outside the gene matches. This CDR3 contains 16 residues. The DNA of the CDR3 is TGTGCCAGCAGTCCTCATCATGACAGGGATAATTCACCCCTCCACTTT. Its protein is CASSPHHDRDNSPLHF.

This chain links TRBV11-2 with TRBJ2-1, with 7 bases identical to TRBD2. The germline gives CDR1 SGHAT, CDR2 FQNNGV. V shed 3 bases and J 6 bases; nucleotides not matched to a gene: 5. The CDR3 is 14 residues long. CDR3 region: CASSLGGISNEQFF. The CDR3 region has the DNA TGTGCCAGCAGCTTGGGAGGGATTAGCAATGAGCAGTTCTTC. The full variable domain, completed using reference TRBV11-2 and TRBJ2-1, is EAGVAQSPRYKIIEKRQSVAFWCNPISGHATLYWYQQILGQGPKLLIQFQNNGVVDDSQLPKDRFSAERLKGVDSTLKIQPAKLEDSAVYLCASSLGGISNEQFFGPGTRLTVL.

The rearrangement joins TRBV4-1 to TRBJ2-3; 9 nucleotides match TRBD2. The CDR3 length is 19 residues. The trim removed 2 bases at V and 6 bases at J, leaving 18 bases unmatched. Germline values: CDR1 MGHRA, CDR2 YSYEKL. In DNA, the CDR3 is TGCGCCAGCAGCCAACCCCGGAGGTCGCTAGCGGGGACGGGGGATACGCAGTATTTT. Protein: CASSQPRRSLAGTGDTQYF.

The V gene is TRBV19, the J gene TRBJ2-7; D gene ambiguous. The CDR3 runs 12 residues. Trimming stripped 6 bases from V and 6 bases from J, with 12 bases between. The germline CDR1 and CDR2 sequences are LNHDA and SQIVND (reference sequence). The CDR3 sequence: CASSNEAREQYF. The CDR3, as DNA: TGTGCCAGTAGCAACGAGGCCCGCGAGCAGTACTTC. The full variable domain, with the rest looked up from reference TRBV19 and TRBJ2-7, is DGGITQSPKYLFRKEGQNVTLSCEQNLNHDAMYWYRQDPGQGLRLIYYSQIVNDFQKGDIAEGYSVSREKKESFPLTVTSAQKNPTAFYLCASSNEAREQYFGPGTRLTVT.

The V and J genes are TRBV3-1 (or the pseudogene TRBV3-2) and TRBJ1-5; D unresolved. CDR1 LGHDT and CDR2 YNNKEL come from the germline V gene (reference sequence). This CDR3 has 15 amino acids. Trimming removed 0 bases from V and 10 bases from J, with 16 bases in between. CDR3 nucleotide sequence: TGTGCCAGCAGCCAAGATCACCCCGGGAGAGGTCCCCAGCATTTT. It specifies CASSQDHPGRGPQHF.

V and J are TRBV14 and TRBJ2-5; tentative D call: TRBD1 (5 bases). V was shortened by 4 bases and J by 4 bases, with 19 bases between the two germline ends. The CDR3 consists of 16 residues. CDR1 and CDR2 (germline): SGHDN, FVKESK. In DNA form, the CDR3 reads TGTGCCAGCAGCCTTACTTGGGGCTCCAAAGGAGAGACCCAGTACTTC. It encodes CASSLTWGSKGETQYF.

The CDR3 nucleotides are TGTGCCAGCTCGGGGCGGGGCAATGAGCAGTTCTTC. Its translation: CASSGRGNEQFF. This chain links TRBV19 with TRBJ2-1; tentative D call: TRBD2 (6 bases). Germline CDR1 LNHDA, CDR2 SQIVND (reference sequence). The CDR3 extends over 12 amino acids. The ends were cut back, 9 bases at V and 6 bases at J, with 12 bases in the middle.

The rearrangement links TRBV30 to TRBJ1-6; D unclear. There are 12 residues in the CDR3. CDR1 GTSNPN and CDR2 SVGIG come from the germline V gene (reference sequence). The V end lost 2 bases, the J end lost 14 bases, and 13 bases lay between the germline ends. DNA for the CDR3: TGTGCCTGGAGTTTCCAGGCTGAAGCCCTCCACTTT. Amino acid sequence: CAWSFQAEALHF. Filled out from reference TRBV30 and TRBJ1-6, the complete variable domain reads SQTIHQWPATLVQPVGSPLSLECTVEGTSNPNLYWYRQAAGRGLQLLFYSVGIGQISSEVPQNLSASRPQDRQFILSSKKLLLSDSGFYLCAWSFQAEALHFGNGTRLTVT.

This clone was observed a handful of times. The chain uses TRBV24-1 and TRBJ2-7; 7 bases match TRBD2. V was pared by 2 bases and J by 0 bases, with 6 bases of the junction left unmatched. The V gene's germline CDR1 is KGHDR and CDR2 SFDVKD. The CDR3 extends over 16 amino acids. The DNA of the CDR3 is TGTGCCACCAGTGATTCTCCTAGCGGAGACTCCTACGAGCAGTACTTC. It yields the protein CATSDSPSGDSYEQYF.

CDR3 loop: CASSLTGVKNEQYF. In nucleotides, the CDR3 is TGTGCCAGCAGTTTAACAGGGGTAAAAAACGAGCAGTACTTC. The gene calls are TRBV28 and TRBJ2-7; 7 bases fit TRBD1. Germline CDR1 MDHEN, CDR2 SYDVKM. V lost 2 bases, J lost 5 bases, and 6 bases stayed unmatched. The CDR3 length is 14 residues.

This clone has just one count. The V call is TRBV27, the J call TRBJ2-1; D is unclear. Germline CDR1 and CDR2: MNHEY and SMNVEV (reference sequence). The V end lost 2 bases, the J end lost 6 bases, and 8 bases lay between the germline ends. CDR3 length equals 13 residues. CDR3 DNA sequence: TGTGCCAGCAGTTTAGTACTCGCCAATGAGCAGTTCTTC. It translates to CASSLVLANEQFF.

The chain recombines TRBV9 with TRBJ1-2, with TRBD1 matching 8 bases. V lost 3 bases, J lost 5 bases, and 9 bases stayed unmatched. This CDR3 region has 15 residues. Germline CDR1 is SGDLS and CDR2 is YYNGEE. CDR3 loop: CASSATSGTGYGYTF. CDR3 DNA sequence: TGTGCCAGCAGCGCGACGTCCGGGACAGGTTATGGCTACACCTTC.

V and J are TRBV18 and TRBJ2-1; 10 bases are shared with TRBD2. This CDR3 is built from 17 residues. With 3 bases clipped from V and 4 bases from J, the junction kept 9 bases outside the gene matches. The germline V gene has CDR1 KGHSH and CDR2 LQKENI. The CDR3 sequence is CASSPHRPGLAYNEQFF. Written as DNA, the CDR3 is TGTGCCAGCTCACCTCATAGACCGGGACTAGCGTACAATGAGCAGTTCTTC.

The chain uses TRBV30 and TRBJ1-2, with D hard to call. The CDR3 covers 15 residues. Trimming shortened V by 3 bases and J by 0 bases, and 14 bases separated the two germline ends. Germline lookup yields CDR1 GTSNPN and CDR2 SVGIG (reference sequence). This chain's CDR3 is CAWRRPERANYGYTF. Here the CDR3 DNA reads TGTGCCTGGAGGCGACCAGAGAGGGCTAACTATGGCTACACCTTC.

The CDR3 loop is CASSLAGLSTDTQYF. The CDR3 region has the DNA TGTGCCAGCAGCTTAGCGGGACTCAGCACAGATACGCAGTATTTT. V is TRBV9 and J is TRBJ2-3; 8 nucleotides align to TRBD2. Looked up from germline, CDR1 is SGDLS and CDR2 is YYNGEE. The CDR3 contains 15 residues. The junction had 4 bases not matched to a gene; V was cut back by 4 bases and J by 0 bases.